A selection of T cell receptor beta chains follows, all from one sample in a study of T-cell reconstitution after alpha-beta-depleted transplantation in children. MiXCR, run by TCRdb on the PCR reads, gives a single entry per CDR3 protein. The sample holds hundreds of thousands of distinct CDR3 sequences, approximately 13% seen once. The sequences come from PBMCs from the stem cell graft donor, collected from the stem cell graft. These receptors originate from a human donor who donated a stem cell graft to a child with combined immunodeficiency. Each CDR3 is given with its conserved first and last residue. Fields, in order: clone size, V gene, J gene, D gene, CDR3 DNA, CDR3 protein. D genes are given only for firm matches. Clone size appears in some rows only: once, few, many, or a class for an expanded clone.

>many|TRBV29-1|TRBJ2-7|NA
TGCAGCGTTGAGGAGGCCCCGACCTACGAGCAGTACTTC
CSVEEAPTYEQYF
>once|TRBV12-3/TRBV12-4|TRBJ1-1|NA
TGTGCCAGCAGTTTCAAGCATGAAGCTTTCTTT
CASSFKHEAFF
>NA|TRBV6-1|TRBJ2-1|NA
TGTGCCAGCAGTGAAGTCCAAGATGGGTACAATGAGCAGTTCTTC
CASSEVQDGYNEQFF
>few|TRBV20-1|TRBJ2-7|TRBD1
TGCAGTGCTAGGTACTGGGACAGGGTCTACGAGCAGTACTTC
CSARYWDRVYEQYF
>NA|TRBV10-3|TRBJ2-5|NA
TGTGCCACCCTCCGGAACCTTATGGAGACCCAGTACTTC
CATLRNLMETQYF
>few|TRBV29-1|TRBJ1-1|NA
TGCAGCGGGAAGAGGGGCACTGAAGCTTTCTTT
CSGKRGTEAFF
>NA|TRBV20-1|TRBJ2-5|NA
TGCAGTGCTAGATGGCCGGGAAAAGAGACCCAGTACTTC
CSARWPGKETQYF
>NA|TRBV30|TRBJ2-2|NA
TGTGCCTGGAGTCTGGACACCGGGGAGCTGTTTTTT
CAWSLDTGELFF
>once|TRBV11-2|TRBJ2-3|NA
TGTGCCAGCAGCTTAGTCCTCCGGGGGCTCAGGTACACAGATACGCAGTATTTT
CASSLVLRGLRYTDTQYF
>few|TRBV5-1|TRBJ2-6|NA
TGCGCCAGCAGCTTGGCCATGGGGGTTTTGCAAGGGGCCAACGTCCTGACTTTC
CASSLAMGVLQGANVLTF
>many|TRBV25-1|TRBJ1-1|NA
TGTGCCAGCAGTGAATACCAGGGGCAAGCTTTCTTT
CASSEYQGQAFF
>NA|TRBV3-1|TRBJ1-1|NA
TGTGCCAGCAGCCGCGTACAGGGCACTGAAGCTTTCTTT
CASSRVQGTEAFF
>NA|TRBV6-5|TRBJ2-1|TRBD2
TGTGCCAGCAGTTACACCGGGACTAGCAGGGGCAATGAGCAGTTCTTC
CASSYTGTSRGNEQFF
>NA|TRBV10-3|TRBJ2-1|TRBD2
TGTGCCATCAGTGTCTATACCGGGACTAGCGAGTACAATGAGCAGTTCTTC
CAISVYTGTSEYNEQFF
>few|TRBV7-2|TRBJ1-2|TRBD1
TGTGCCAGCAGCCCTCTCGCAGGGGGCTTTGGCTACACCTTC
CASSPLAGGFGYTF
>few|TRBV30|TRBJ2-7|NA
TGTGCCTGGAGTGTCTTAAAAGGGTATTACGAGCAGTACTTC
CAWSVLKGYYEQYF
>few|TRBV20-1|TRBJ2-3|TRBD1
TGCAGTGCTGGCCTGGGACAGGGGCCGGGACTAGGTACGGATACGCAGTATTTT
CSAGLGQGPGLGTDTQYF
>few|TRBV9|TRBJ2-3|TRBD2
TGTGCCAGCAGCGTAGAACTAGCGGGGGGGCAAGATACGCAGTATTTT
CASSVELAGGQDTQYF
>few|TRBV4-2|TRBJ2-7|NA
TGTGCCAGCAGCCCGTCCCCGGGGCCTATCTACGAGCAGTACTTC
CASSPSPGPIYEQYF
>NA|TRBV3-1|TRBJ2-1|NA
TGTGCCAGCAGCCAAGGGTCGTGGGGTAATGAGCAGTTCTTC
CASSQGSWGNEQFF
>NA|TRBV6-4|TRBJ2-2|TRBD2
TGTGCCAGCAAAAGCGGGGTTAGCATCGGGGAGCTGTTTTTT
CASKSGVSIGELFF
>few|TRBV5-5|TRBJ1-2|NA
TGTGCCAGCAGCTTAGCGGCAGGGCGATATGGCTACACCTTC
CASSLAAGRYGYTF
>many|TRBV6-5|TRBJ2-3|TRBD1
TGTGCCAGCAGTTATGGACAGGGAGGCACAGATACGCAGTATTTT
CASSYGQGGTDTQYF
>NA|TRBV10-3|TRBJ2-7|TRBD2
TGTGCCATCAGTGAACTAGCGGGCTACGAGCAGTACTTC
CAISELAGYEQYF
>many|TRBV11-2|TRBJ2-1|TRBD2
TGTGCCAGCAGCTTAGACGGACTAGCGGAGAATGAGCAGTTCTTC
CASSLDGLAENEQFF
>few|TRBV5-4|TRBJ2-3|TRBD2
TGTGCCAGCAGCTTGGCGGCCCAGCGGGGGGTCACAGATACGCAGTATTTT
CASSLAAQRGVTDTQYF
>many|TRBV5-5|TRBJ1-1|NA
TGTGCCAGCAGCTTGGGGCAGCCAAACACTGAAGCTTTCTTT
CASSLGQPNTEAFF
>NA|TRBV12-3/TRBV12-4|TRBJ2-7|NA
TGTGCCAGCAGTTTAGCATGGCAGGGAGACCCCTACGAGCAGTACTTC
CASSLAWQGDPYEQYF
>many|TRBV20-1|TRBJ2-7|NA
TGCAGTGCTCTCAGCCTGGGTAAGGGTTACGAGCAGTACTTC
CSALSLGKGYEQYF
>few|TRBV2|TRBJ2-5|NA
TGTGCCAGCAGTTACAGGACCCAAGAGACCCAGTACTTC
CASSYRTQETQYF
>NA|TRBV5-1|TRBJ2-5|NA
TGCGCCAGCAAACCCTCGGTTGGGCAAGAGACCCAGTACTTC
CASKPSVGQETQYF
>NA|TRBV12-3/TRBV12-4|TRBJ2-7|TRBD2
TGTGCCAGCAGTCCCCCTTCGACTAGCGGGGGTACCGAGCAGTACTTC
CASSPPSTSGGTEQYF
>many|TRBV20-1|TRBJ2-1|TRBD2
TGCAGTGCTAGAGCCGCAGCGGGAGCACTGAATGAGCAGTTCTTC
CSARAAAGALNEQFF
>many|TRBV6-5|TRBJ2-1|NA
TGTGCCAGCAGTTACGCCCCACTAGACGAGCAGTTCTTC
CASSYAPLDEQFF
>NA|TRBV12-3/TRBV12-4|TRBJ1-5|TRBD1
TGTGCCAGCAGTACTAGTGGGACAGGCAATCAGCCCCAGCATTTT
CASSTSGTGNQPQHF
>few|TRBV20-1|TRBJ2-7|NA
TGCAGTGCTAGAGATGGACTTAGCGATGGGGCTACCTACGAGCAGTACTTC
CSARDGLSDGATYEQYF
>NA|TRBV12-3/TRBV12-4|TRBJ1-6|TRBD1
TGTGCCAGCAGTGGAGGGACAGGGGAGGATTCACCCCTCCACTTT
CASSGGTGEDSPLHF
>NA|TRBV6-5|TRBJ1-1|NA
TGTGCCAGCACCCCCAGTGGTGGTTACACTGAAGCTTTCTTT
CASTPSGGYTEAFF
>NA|TRBV7-6|TRBJ2-1|NA
TGTGCCAGCAGCCCTGATCCTTCAAACAATGAGCAGTTCTTC
CASSPDPSNNEQFF
>few|TRBV9|TRBJ2-5|TRBD2
TGTGCCAGCAGCGTAGGGGGGGGATCGCTGGTGGAGACCCAGTACTTC
CASSVGGGSLVETQYF